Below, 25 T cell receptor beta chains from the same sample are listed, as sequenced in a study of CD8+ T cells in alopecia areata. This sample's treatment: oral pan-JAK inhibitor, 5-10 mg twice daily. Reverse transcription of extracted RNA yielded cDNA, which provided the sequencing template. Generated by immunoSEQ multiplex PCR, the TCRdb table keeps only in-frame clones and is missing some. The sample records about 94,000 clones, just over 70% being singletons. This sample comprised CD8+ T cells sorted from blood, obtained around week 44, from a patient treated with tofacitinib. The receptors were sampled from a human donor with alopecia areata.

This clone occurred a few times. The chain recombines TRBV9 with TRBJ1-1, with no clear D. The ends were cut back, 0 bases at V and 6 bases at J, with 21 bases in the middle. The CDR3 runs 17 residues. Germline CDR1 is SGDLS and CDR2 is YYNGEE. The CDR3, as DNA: TGTGCCAGCAGCGTAGGCGCGTTAGGCCCCAGTGTAGCTGAAGCTTTCTTT. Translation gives CASSVGALGPSVAEAFF.

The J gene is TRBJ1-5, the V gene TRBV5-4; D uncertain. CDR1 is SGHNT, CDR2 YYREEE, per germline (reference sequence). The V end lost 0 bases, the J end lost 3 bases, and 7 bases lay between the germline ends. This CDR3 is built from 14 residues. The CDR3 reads CASSLEGPNQPQHF. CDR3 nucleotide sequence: TGTGCCAGCAGCTTGGAAGGACCCAATCAGCCCCAGCATTTT.

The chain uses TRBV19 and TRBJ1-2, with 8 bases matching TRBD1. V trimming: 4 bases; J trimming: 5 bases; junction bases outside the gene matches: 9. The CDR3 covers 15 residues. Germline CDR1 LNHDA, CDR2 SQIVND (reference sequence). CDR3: CASSTTGQDWYGYTF. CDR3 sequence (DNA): TGTGCCAGTAGTACTACGGGACAGGACTGGTATGGCTACACCTTC.

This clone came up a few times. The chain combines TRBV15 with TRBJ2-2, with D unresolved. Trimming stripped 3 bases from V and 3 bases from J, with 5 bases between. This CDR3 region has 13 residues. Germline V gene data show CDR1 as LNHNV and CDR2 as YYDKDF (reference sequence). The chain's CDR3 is CATSSRDTGELFF. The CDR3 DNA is TGTGCCACCAGCAGCCGGGACACCGGGGAGCTGTTTTTT.

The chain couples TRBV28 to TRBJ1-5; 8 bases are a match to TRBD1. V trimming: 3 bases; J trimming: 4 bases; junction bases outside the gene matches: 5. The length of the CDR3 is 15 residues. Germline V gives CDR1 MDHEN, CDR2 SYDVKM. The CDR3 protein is CASSLDRDLNQPQHF. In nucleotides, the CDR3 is TGTGCCAGCAGTTTGGACAGGGACCTGAATCAGCCCCAGCATTTT. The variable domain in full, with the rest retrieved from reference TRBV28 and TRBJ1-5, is DVKVTQSSRYLVKRTGEKVFLECVQDMDHENMFWYRQDPGLGLRLIYFSYDVKMKEKGDIPEGYSVSREKKERFSLILESASTNQTSMYLCASSLDRDLNQPQHFGDGTRLSIL.

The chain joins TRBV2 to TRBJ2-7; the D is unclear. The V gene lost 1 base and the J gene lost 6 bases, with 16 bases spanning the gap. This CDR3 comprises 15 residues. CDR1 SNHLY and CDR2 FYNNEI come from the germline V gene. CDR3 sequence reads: CASSEGGSAASEQYF. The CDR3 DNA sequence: TGTGCCAGCAGTGAAGGTGGTTCTGCAGCTTCCGAGCAGTACTTC.

The CDR3 reads CASSAGLQDSEFF. Written as DNA, the CDR3 is TGCGCCAGCAGCGCCGGGTTACAGGACTCTGAGTTCTTC. The V gene is TRBV5-1, the J gene TRBJ2-1, with D perhaps matching TRBD1 or TRBD2 (5 bases each). Germline CDR1 and CDR2: SGHRS and YFSETQ. The CDR3 loop spans 13 amino acids. Between the trimmed V and J ends, which lost 4 bases and 14 bases, there was a span of 19 bases.

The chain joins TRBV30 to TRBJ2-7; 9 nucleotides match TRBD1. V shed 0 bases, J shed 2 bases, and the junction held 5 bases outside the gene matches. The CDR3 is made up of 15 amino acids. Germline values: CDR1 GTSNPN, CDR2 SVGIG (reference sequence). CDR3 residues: CAWSVGTGLTYEQYF. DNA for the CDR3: TGTGCCTGGAGTGTCGGGACAGGGCTTACCTACGAGCAGTACTTC.

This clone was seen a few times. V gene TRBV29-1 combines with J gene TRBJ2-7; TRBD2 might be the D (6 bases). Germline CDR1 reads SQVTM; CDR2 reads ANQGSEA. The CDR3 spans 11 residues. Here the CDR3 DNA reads TGCAGTGCAACGGGGGACTACGAGCAGTACTTC. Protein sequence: CSATGDYEQYF.

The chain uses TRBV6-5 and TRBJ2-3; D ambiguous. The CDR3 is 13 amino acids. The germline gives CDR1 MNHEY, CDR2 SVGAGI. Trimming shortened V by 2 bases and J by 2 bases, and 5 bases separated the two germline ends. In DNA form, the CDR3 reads TGTGCCAGCAGTTACAGGGTCACAGATACGCAGTATTTT. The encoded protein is CASSYRVTDTQYF.

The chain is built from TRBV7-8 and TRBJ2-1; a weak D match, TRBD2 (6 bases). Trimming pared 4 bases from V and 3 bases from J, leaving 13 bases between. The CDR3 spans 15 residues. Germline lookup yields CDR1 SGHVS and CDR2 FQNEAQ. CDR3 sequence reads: CASSSPGEDYNEQFF. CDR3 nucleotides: TGTGCCAGCAGCTCCCCCGGGGAGGACTACAATGAGCAGTTCTTC.

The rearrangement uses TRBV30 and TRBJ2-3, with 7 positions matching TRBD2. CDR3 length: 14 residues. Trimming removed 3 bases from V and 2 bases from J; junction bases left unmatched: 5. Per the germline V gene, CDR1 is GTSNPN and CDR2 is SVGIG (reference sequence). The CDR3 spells CAWSDGGFTDTQYF. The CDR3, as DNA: TGTGCCTGGAGCGACGGGGGGTTCACAGATACGCAGTATTTT.

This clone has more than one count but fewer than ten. CDR3 region: CAWSPGTGVYEQYF. In nucleotides, the CDR3 is TGTGCCTGGAGTCCTGGGACAGGGGTGTACGAGCAGTACTTC. The chain couples TRBV30 to TRBJ2-5, with 10 nucleotides matching TRBD1. The DNA matches TRBJ2-7 better at its end, which makes the J call doubtful. The CDR3 contains 14 residues. Germline CDR1 and CDR2: GTSNPN and SVGIG (reference sequence).

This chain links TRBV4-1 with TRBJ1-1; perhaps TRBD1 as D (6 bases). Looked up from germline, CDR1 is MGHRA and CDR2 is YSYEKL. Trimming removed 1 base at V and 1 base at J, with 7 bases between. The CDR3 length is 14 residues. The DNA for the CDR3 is TGCGCCAGCAGCCAAGCAGGGGCGAACACTGAAGCTTTCTTT. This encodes CASSQAGANTEAFF.

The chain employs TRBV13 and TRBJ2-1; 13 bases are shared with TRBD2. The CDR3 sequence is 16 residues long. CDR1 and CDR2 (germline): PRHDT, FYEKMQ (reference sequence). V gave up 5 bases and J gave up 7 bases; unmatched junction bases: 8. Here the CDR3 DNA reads TGTGCCAGCAGCCCACCGGGACTAGCGGGGTGGAATGAGCAGTTCTTC. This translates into CASSPPGLAGWNEQFF.

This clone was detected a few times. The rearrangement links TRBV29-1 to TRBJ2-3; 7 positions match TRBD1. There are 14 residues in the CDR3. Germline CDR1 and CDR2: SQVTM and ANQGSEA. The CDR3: CSGQEGAFTDTQYF. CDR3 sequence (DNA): TGCAGTGGACAAGAGGGGGCGTTCACAGATACGCAGTATTTT.

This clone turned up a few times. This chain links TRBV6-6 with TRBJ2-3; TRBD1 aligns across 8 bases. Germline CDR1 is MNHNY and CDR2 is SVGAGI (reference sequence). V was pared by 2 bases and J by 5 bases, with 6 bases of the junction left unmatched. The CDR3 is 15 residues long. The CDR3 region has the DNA TGTGCCAGCAGTTACCTGACAGGGGTGGGAGATACGCAGTATTTT. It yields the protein CASSYLTGVGDTQYF.

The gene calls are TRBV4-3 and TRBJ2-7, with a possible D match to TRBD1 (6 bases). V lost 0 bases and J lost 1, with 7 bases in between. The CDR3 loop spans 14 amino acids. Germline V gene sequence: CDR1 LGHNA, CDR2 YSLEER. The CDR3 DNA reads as TGCGCCAGCAGCCAAGAACAGGGATCCTACGAGCAGTACTTC. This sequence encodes CASSQEQGSYEQYF.

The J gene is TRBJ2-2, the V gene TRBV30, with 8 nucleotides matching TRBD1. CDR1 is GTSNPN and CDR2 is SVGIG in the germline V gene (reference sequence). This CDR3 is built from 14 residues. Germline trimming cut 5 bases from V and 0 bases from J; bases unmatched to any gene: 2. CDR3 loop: CAWDRGPNTGELFF. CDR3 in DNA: TGTGCCTGGGACAGGGGACCGAACACCGGGGAGCTGTTTTTT. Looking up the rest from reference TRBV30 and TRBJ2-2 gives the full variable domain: SQTIHQWPATLVQPVGSPLSLECTVEGTSNPNLYWYRQAAGRGLQLLFYSVGIGQISSEVPQNLSASRPQDRQFILSSKKLLLSDSGFYLCAWDRGPNTGELFFGEGSRLTVL.

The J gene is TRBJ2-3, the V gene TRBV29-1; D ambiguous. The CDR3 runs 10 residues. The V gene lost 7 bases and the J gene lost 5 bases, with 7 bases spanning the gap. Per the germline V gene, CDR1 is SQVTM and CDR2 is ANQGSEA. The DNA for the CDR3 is TGCAGCGCAACGGGAGATACGCAGTATTTT. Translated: CSATGDTQYF.

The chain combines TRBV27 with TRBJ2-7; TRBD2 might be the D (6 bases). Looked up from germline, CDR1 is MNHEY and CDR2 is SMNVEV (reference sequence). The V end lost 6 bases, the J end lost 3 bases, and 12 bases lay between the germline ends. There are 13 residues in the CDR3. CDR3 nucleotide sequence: TGTGCCAGCAGCGAGATCGGGGGCTACGAGCAGTACTTC. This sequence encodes CASSEIGGYEQYF.

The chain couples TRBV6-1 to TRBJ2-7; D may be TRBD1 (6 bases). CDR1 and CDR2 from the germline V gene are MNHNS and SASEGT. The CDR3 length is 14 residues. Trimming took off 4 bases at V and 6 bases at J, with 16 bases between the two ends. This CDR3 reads CASSGLDSPSEQYF. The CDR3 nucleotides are TGTGCCAGCAGTGGGCTGGACAGCCCTTCCGAGCAGTACTTC.

The CDR3: CASSQVDRGSRYTF. The DNA for the CDR3 is TGCGCCAGCAGCCAAGTTGACAGGGGCTCCCGCTACACCTTC. V gene TRBV4-1 combines with J gene TRBJ1-2, with 8 bases fitting TRBD1. Germline V CDR1 and CDR2: MGHRA, YSYEKL. This CDR3 contains 14 residues. V was pared by 1 base and J by 9 bases, with 7 bases of the junction left unmatched.

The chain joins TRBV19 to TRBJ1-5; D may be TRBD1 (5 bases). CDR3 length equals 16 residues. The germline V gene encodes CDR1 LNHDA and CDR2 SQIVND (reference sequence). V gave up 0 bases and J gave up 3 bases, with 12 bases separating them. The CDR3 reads CASSIELSGNNQPQHF. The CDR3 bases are TGTGCCAGTAGTATAGAACTATCAGGGAACAATCAGCCCCAGCATTTT.

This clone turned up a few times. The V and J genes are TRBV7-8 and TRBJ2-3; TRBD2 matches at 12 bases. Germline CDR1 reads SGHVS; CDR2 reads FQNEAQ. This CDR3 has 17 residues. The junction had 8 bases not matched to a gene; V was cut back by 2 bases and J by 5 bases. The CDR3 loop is CASSLSSGGAGGDTQYF. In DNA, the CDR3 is TGTGCCAGCAGCTTATCTAGCGGGGGGGCCGGTGGAGATACGCAGTATTTT.